This TCR beta chain comes out of a study of regulatory T cells in long-lasting Graves disease. Study-wide results and limits: Accuracy could have been hurt by small sample size.

Relying on iRepertoire HTBI primers and Arm-PCR of CDR3 regions, the team built TCR beta libraries. TCRdb itself ran the multiplex PCR reads through MiXCR, one entry per CDR3 protein. The table has about 470,000 distinct CDR3 sequences, about a fifth seen once. Time point meaning: persistent/refractory GD, antithyroid drugs over 5 years with positive TRAb. PBMC-extracted RNA yielded the TCR library. Diagnoses of Graves' disease were made by American Thyroid Association guidelines. The CDR3 runs to 18 residues. V dropped 4 bases and J dropped 0; count of bases not matched to a gene: 16. Germline V gene lookup returns CDR1 SGHDT and CDR2 YYEEEE. This clonotype was detected a few times. Its specificity is not known.

This chain uses TRBV5-6 with TRBJ2-7, with TRBD1 identical over 7 bases. This clonotype was obtained from a female donor with Graves disease. The sample consisted of peripheral blood mononuclear cells (PBMCs), taken when the disease was refractory, from a patient treated with antithyroid drugs. CDR3 bases: TGTGCCAGCAGCGGATGGGACAGCATTTACTCAAGCTCCTACGAGCAGTACTTC. Its translation is CASSGWDSIYSSSYEQYF.